This T cell receptor (beta chain) was identified during a study of response to subunit inactivated influenza vaccine. Trimming took 1 base from V and 2 from J, leaving 11 bases between them. This CDR3 is built from 16 residues. The germline gives CDR1 LGHNA, CDR2 YSLEER. General study results and limits: The authors proposed limited new T cell recruitment per seasonal influenza vaccination.

As concerns this clonotype: The antigen is undetermined.

TCRdb independently ran MiXCR on the RT-PCR reads; one entry per CDR3 protein. The table has around 760,000 distinct CDR3 sequences, 11% to 15% seen once. This clonotype originated in a man aged 45-65 years who received an inactivated influenza vaccine. The chain has TRBV4-3 and TRBJ2-2, with D possibly being TRBD1 or TRBD2 (5 bases each). Sequenced here: PBMCs from blood, sampled around two weeks before vaccination. The CDR3 sequence is CASSQVWGKNTGELFF. Here the CDR3 DNA reads TGCGCCAGCAGCCAAGTCTGGGGGAAAAACACCGGGGAGCTGTTTTTT.